This entry features one T cell receptor beta chain sequence. The ends were cut back, 6 bases at V and 3 bases at J, with 17 bases in the middle. The CDR3 runs to 15 residues. CDR1 SNHLY and CDR2 FYNNEI come from the germline V gene. This sample stems from a study of T cell responses to AZD1222 COVID-19 vaccine. Profiled with immunoSEQ multiplex PCR; TCRdb holds only in-frame clones, not every one. The table shows approximately 100,000 clones, with about 92% occurring only once. The TCR was taken from an adult in good health. The J gene is TRBJ1-1, the V gene TRBV2; D may be TRBD1 (6 bases). The material was peripheral blood, obtained on day 0 of AZD1222 vaccination. The CDR3 loop reads CASSAQGIKDTEAFF. The CDR3 nucleotides read TGTGCCAGCAGCGCTCAGGGGATTAAGGACACTGAAGCTTTCTTT.